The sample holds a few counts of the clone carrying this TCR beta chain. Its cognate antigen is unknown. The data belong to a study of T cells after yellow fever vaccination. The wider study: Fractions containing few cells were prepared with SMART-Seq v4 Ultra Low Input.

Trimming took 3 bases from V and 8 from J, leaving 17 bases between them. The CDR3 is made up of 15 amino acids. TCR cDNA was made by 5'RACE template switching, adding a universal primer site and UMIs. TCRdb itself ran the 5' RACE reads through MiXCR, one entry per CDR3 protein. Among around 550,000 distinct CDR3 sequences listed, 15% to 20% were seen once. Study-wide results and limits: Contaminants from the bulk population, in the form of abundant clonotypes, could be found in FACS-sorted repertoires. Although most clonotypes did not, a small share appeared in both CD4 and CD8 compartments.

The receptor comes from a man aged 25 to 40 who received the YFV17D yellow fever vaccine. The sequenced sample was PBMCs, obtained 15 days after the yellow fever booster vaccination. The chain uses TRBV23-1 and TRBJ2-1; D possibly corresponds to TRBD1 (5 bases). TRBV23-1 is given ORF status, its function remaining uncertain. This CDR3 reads CASSQIRGVRDEQFF. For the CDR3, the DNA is TGCGCCAGCAGTCAGATTAGGGGTGTCAGGGATGAGCAGTTCTTC.